This T cell receptor (beta chain) appears in the sequencing data of a study of long-term antiretroviral therapy in people with HIV. Per germline, CDR1 MNHNS and CDR2 SASEGT. The CDR3 spans 16 residues. V was clipped by 1 base and J by 0 bases, with 11 bases between them. Version v3.0 of the immunoSEQ assay was performed at survey level. The method was immunoSEQ multiplex PCR; TCRdb's version includes in-frame clones alone and lacks a portion of them. The top ten hold under 7% of the sample, which has tens of thousands of clones, approximately 89% seen once. The rearrangement joins TRBV6-1 to TRBJ2-3, with a weak D call TRBD1 (6 bases). Sequences were derived from unsorted PBMCs, sampled 3.1 years after starting antiretroviral therapy. The sequence derives from a woman between 50 and 59 years old with HIV. In nucleotides, the CDR3 is TGTGCCAGCAGTGAAGAGGGGACAACTAGCACAGATACGCAGTATTTT. This gives the protein CASSEEGTTSTDTQYF.